Listed below are T cell receptor beta chains from one sample, sequenced in a study of OX40 agonist ivuxolimab in advanced cancers. TCRdb keeps only in-frame clones here, not all; method: immunoSEQ multiplex PCR. The sample holds 50,000 to 75,000 clones, under 95% seen once. The source material was CD4+ or CD8+ T cells sorted from blood, sampled in a trial of the OX40 agonist ivuxolimab. The receptors originated from an adult with an advanced solid tumor such as melanoma, head and neck, liver or kidney cancer. The CDR3 runs from the conserved cysteine through the conserved F or W. The D gene is left open where the match is weak. Size is omitted from some rows. Given values are once, few, many or a class for expanded clones.

j_call d_call v_call clone_size cdr3_nt cdr3_aa
TRBJ2-7 . TRBV30 . TGTGCCTGGAGTCCCATCAGAGGCGAGCGGGAGTACTTC CAWSPIRGEREYF
TRBJ1-1 . TRBV5-6 . TGTGCCAGCAGCTTGCGGGGCAGGGGAGGCACTGAAGCTTTCTTT CASSLRGRGGTEAFF
TRBJ1-1 . TRBV6-1 . TGTGCCAGCAGCGGTTTGTCGGGGGGCACTGAAGCTTTCTTT CASSGLSGGTEAFF
TRBJ1-2 . TRBV11-2 once TGTGCCAGCAGCTCAACAGGGTCGATACCGAGTGGCTACACCTTC CASSSTGSIPSGYTF
TRBJ2-5 . TRBV6-4 . TGTGCCAGCAGTGTACCGGCAGGCCTGGAGACCCAGTACTTC CASSVPAGLETQYF
TRBJ2-1 . TRBV11-3 . TGTGCCAGCAGCTTGGCCGGGGGTGAGCAGTTCTTC CASSLAGGEQFF
TRBJ1-2 . TRBV20-1 few TGCAGTGCTAGCTATCCGGATGGCTACACCTTC CSASYPDGYTF
TRBJ1-4 TRBD1 TRBV19 . TGTGCCAGTAACCTACAGGGGGCTGAAACTAATGAAAAACTGTTTTTT CASNLQGAETNEKLFF
TRBJ1-4 TRBD1 TRBV19 . TGTGCCAGTAGTACCTTCCAGGGGGCCGGAGAAAAACTGTTTTTT CASSTFQGAGEKLFF
TRBJ2-1 . TRBV11-2 . TGTGCCAGCAGCTTAAGGCTAGCATACGGAAATGAGCAGTTCTTC CASSLRLAYGNEQFF
TRBJ2-5 . TRBV28 . TGTGCCAGCAGTTTAGGAGGTGGGGGGGGCCCTCAAGAGACCCAGTACTTC CASSLGGGGGPQETQYF
TRBJ1-1 . TRBV30 . TGTGCCTGGACCCAGGGAGTGGGCACTGAAGCTTTCTTT CAWTQGVGTEAFF
TRBJ2-1 . TRBV5-1 . TGCGCCAGCGGTTCGGGGCAGAACTCCTACAATGAGCAGTTCTTC CASGSGQNSYNEQFF
TRBJ2-7 . TRBV11-2 . TGTGCCAGCAGCTCCTACGAGCAGTACTTC CASSSYEQYF
TRBJ2-5 TRBD2 TRBV11-3 . TGTGCCAGCAGCCCATACCCGGGACTAGCGGGAGGGCCGCAGACCCAGTACTTC CASSPYPGLAGGPQTQYF
TRBJ2-2 . TRBV7-2 . TGTGCCAGCAGCGCTCACAGGGGAGGGAACACCGGGGAGCTGTTTTTT CASSAHRGGNTGELFF
TRBJ2-3 TRBD2 TRBV6-1 . TGTGCCAGCAGGCTACTAGCGCTGGAAGTTGGTACGCAGTATTTT CASRLLALEVGTQYF
TRBJ1-2 . TRBV6-5 . TGTGCCAGCAGTCCCCGAATCTCCTATGGCTACACCTTC CASSPRISYGYTF
TRBJ2-7 . TRBV19 . TGTGCCAGTAGTATGGACACGTACTACGAGCAGTACTTC CASSMDTYYEQYF
TRBJ2-7 . TRBV2 . TGTGCCAGCAGCGATCAAGGCCTTTACAACGAGCAGTACTTC CASSDQGLYNEQYF
TRBJ1-1 . TRBV30 . TGCGAGGGGGGGTGGGGGGAGAACACTGAAGCTTTCTTT CEGGWGENTEAFF
TRBJ1-1 TRBD1 TRBV30 . TGTGCCTGGAGTGTAGGAGGGGGCTTGGGAGCTTTCTTT CAWSVGGGLGAFF
TRBJ2-7 . TRBV6-5 . TGTGCCAGCACGGGTTCGCGGGAGCAGTACTTC CASTGSREQYF
TRBJ1-2 TRBD1 TRBV29-1 . TGCAGCGTGTCCGGGACAGGGAGAACTGGAGGCTACACCTTC CSVSGTGRTGGYTF
TRBJ2-3 . TRBV6-1 . TGTGCCAGCAGCCTGAGAGAAGATACGCAGTATTTT CASSLREDTQYF
TRBJ2-1 TRBD1 TRBV5-4 . TGTGCCAGCAGCTTGGAACCGACAGGGACGAATGAGCAGTTCTTC CASSLEPTGTNEQFF
TRBJ2-7 . TRBV5-6 once TGTGCCAGCAGCTCAACTCGGAGGAACACTCCCTACGAGCAGTACTTC CASSSTRRNTPYEQYF